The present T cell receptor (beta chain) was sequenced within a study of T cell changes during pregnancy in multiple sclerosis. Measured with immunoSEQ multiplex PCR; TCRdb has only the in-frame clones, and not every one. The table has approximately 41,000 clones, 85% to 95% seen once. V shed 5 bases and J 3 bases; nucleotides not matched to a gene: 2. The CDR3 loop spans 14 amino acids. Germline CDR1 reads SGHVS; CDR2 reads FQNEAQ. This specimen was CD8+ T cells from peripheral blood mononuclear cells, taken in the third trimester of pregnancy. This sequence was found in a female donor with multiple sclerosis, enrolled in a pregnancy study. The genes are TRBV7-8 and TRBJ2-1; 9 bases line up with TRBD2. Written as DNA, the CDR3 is TGTGCCAGCAGCGGACTAGCGAGCTACAATGAGCAGTTCTTC. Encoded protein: CASSGLASYNEQFF.